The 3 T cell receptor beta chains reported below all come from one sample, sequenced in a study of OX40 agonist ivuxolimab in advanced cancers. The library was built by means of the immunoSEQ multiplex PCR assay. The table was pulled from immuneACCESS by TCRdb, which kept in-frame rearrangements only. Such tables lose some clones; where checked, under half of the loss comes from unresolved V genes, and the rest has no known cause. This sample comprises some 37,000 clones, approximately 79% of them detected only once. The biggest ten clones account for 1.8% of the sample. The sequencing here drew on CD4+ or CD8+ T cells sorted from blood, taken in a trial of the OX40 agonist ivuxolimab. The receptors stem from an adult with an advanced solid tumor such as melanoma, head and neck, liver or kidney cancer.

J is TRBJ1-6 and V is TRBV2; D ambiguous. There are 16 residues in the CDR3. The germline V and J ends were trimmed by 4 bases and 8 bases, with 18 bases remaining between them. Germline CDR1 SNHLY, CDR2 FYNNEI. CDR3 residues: CASSGPDGRMDSPLHF. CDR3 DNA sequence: TGTGCCAGCAGTGGGCCGGACGGACGAATGGATTCACCCCTCCACTTT.

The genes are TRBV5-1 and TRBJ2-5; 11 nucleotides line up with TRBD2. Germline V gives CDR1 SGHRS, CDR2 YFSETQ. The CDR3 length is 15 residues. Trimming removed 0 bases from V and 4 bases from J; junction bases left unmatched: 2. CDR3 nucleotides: TGCGCCAGCAGCTTGGTAGCGGGGGGGCGAGAGACCCAGTACTTC. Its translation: CASSLVAGGRETQYF.

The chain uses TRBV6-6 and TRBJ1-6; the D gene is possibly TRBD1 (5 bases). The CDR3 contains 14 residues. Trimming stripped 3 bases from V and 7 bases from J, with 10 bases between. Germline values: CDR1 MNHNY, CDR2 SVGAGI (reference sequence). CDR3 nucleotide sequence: TGTGCCAGCAGTTATACAGGCGTAAATTCACCCCTCCACTTT. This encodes CASSYTGVNSPLHF.